This T cell receptor (beta chain) comes out of a study of cytomegalovirus exposure and HLA in healthy donors. Study context: Researchers previously reported finding 90 million to 120 million unique TCR beta sequences from 150 million to 200 million T cells. In an early release, HLA-typed donors contributed 90 million or so unique TCR sequences.

Per germline, CDR1 LGHNA and CDR2 YSLEER. V lost 4 bases and J lost 4; bases outside the gene matches: 7. The CDR3 loop spans 15 amino acids. A word on this clone: Its target is not known.

PCR employed 60 Vbeta and 13 Jbeta primers. Using immunoSEQ multiplex PCR, the repertoire was profiled, and TCRdb retains in-frame clones only, with some absent. The sample carries 100,000 to 150,000 clones, over 60% recorded once. The study, taken as a whole, reports: Rarity marked most TCR sequences, yet some public TCRs occurred in many donors. Specificity for CMV antigens was confirmed in vitro for a few of the CMV-associated chains.

The V gene is TRBV4-3, the J gene TRBJ1-2; 9 nucleotides agree with TRBD1. The sequence came from a man younger than 35 in good health and CMV-seronegative. Sequenced: PBMCs. The CDR3 DNA follows: TGCGCCAGCAGCCCCCGGACAGGGGTTGTCTATGGCTACACCTTC. Protein sequence: CASSPRTGVVYGYTF.